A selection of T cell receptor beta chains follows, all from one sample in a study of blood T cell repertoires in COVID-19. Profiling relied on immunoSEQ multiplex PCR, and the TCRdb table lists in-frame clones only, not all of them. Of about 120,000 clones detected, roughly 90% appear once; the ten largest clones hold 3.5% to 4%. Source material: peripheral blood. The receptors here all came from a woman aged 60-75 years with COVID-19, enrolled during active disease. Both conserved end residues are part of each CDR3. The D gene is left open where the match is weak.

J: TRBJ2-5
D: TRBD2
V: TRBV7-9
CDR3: CASSLAHETSGAYQETQYF

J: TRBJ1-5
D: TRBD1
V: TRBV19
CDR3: CASSTHRDRVTQPQHF

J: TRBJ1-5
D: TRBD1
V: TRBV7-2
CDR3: CASSPRPQGARGNQPQHF

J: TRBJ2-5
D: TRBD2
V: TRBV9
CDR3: CASSVGPSGGETQYF

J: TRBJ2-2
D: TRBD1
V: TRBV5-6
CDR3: CASSLPTGAGELFF

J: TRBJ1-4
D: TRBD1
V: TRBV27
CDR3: CASSLGTGGTNEKLFF

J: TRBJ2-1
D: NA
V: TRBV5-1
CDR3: CASSRRPDSAYNEQFF

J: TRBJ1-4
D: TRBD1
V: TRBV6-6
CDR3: CASKYYRGGDEKLFF

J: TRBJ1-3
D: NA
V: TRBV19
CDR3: CASSIELGGAGNTIYF

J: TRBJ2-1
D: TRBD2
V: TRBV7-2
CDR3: CASSLELAGANEQFF

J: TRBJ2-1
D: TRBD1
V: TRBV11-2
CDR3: CASSANRGSYNEQFF

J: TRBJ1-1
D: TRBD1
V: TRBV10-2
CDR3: CASSEQGRTEAFF

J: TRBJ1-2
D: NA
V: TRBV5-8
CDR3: CASSPGYGYTF

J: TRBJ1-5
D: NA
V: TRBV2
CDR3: CATERLEGQPQHF

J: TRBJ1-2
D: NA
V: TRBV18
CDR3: CASSRASGLNYGYTF

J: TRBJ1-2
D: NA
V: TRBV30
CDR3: CAWSVGDYGYTF

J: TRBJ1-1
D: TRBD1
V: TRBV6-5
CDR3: CASMADRGYTEAFF

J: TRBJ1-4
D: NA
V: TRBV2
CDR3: CASRIDSATNEKLFF

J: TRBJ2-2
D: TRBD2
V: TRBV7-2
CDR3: CASSPGLADAELFF

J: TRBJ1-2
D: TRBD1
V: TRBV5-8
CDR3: CASRDRDRAYGYTF

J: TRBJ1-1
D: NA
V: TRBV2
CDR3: CASRSTDFPLEAFF

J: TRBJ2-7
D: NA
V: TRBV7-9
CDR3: CASSFLNEQYF

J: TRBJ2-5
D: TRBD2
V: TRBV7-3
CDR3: CASSLTPGLAETQYF

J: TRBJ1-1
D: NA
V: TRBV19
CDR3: CASSDGQGWTEAFF

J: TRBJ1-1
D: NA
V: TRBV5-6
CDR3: CASSFGPEAFF

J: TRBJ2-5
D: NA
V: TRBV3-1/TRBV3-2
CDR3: CASSQGKSTETQYF

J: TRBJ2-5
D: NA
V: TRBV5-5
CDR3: CASSLFSEETQYF

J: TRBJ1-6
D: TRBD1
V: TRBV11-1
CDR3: CASSLITGGNSPLHF

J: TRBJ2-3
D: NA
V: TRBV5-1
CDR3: CASSLVGRNRGTQYF

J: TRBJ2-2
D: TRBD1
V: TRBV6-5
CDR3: CASHRTGVTGELFF

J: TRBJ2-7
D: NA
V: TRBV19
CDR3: CASSAQASKQYF

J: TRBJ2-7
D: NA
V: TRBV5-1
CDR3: CASRRTEGRNEQYF

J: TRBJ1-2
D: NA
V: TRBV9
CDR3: CASSPRGGGELYGYTF

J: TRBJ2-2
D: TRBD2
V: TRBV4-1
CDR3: CASSQGLAGPGELFF

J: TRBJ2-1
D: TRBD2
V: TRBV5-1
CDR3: CASSPRTSGGNNEQFF

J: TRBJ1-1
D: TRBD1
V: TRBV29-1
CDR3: CSVEGDRATEAFF

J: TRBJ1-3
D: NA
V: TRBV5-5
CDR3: CASNQQLSGNTIYF

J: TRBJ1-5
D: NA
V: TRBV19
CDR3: CASIRTNGNQPQHF

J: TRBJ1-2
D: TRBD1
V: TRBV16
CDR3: CASSQSGGQGGGYTF

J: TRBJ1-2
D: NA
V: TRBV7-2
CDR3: CASSRPADSYYGYTF

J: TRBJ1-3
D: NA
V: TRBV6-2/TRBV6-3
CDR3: CASSYRGFSGNTIYF

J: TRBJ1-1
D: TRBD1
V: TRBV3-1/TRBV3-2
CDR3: CASSHTGERTEAFF

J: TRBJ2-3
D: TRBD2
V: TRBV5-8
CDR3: CASSLAGGGTDTQYF

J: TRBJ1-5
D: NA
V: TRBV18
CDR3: CASSPRSEGNQPQHF

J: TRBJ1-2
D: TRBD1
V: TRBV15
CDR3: CATSRDRVDGYTF

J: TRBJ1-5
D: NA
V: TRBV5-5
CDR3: CASSLEYSNQPQHF

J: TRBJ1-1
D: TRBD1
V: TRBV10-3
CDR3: CAITIIIRLRDRYLGTEAFF

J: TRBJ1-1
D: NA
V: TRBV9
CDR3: CASSGQGNTEAFF

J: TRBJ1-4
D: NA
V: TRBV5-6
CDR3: CASSLWGQGSNEKLFF